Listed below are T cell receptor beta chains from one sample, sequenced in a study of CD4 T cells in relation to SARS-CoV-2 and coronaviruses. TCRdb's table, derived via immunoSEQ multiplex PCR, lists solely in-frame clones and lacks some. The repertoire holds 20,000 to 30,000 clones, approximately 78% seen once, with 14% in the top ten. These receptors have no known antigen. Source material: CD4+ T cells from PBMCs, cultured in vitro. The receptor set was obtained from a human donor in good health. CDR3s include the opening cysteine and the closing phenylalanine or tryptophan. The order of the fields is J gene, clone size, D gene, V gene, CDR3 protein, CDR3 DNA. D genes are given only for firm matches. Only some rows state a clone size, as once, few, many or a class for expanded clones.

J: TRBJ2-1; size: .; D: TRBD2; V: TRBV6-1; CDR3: CASSSGLTANEQFF; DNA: TGTGCCAGCAGCTCGGGACTAACTGCGAATGAGCAGTTCTTC
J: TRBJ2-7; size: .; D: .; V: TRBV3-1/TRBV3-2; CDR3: CASSQADSVDYEQYF; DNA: TGTGCCAGCAGCCAAGCTGATAGCGTTGACTACGAGCAGTACTTC
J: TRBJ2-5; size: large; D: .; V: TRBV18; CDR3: CASSPNSAETQYF; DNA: TGTGCCAGCTCACCCAACAGTGCAGAGACCCAGTACTTC
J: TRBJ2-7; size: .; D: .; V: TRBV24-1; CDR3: CATSDHIPNKMPYEQYF; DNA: TGTGCCACCAGTGACCATATCCCTAACAAGATGCCCTACGAGCAGTACTTC
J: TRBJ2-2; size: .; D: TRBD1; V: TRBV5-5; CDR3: CASSLGDRGVGELFF; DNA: TGTGCCAGCAGCTTGGGGGACAGGGGCGTCGGGGAGCTGTTTTTT
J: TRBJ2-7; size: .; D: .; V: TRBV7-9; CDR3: CASSLDWSEQYF; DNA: TGTGCCAGCAGCTTAGATTGGAGCGAGCAGTACTTC
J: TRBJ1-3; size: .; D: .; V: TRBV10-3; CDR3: CAIRDIRSGNTIYF; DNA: TGTGCCATCAGGGACATCCGCTCTGGAAACACCATATATTTT
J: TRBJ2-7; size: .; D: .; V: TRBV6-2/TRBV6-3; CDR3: CASSYSYGGPYEQYF; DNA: TGTGCCAGCAGTTATTCGTACGGGGGTCCCTACGAGCAGTACTTC
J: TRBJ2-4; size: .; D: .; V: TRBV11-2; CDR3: CASSLEGRSTKNIQYF; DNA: TGTGCCAGCAGCTTAGAGGGGCGTTCTACCAAAAACATTCAGTACTTC
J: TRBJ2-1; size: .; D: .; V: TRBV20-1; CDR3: CSASLYSTYNEQFF; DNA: TGCAGTGCTAGTCTGTATTCCACCTACAATGAGCAGTTCTTC
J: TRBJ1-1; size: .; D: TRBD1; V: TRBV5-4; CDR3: CASSFESGQTMNTEAFF; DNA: TGTGCCAGCAGCTTCGAATCGGGACAGACCATGAACACTGAAGCTTTCTTT
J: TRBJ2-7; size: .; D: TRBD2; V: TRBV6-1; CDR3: CASSEALAGGPYEQYF; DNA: TGTGCCAGCAGTGAAGCGCTTGCGGGAGGGCCTTACGAGCAGTACTTC
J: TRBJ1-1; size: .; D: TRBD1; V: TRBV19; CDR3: CASRGQATEAFF; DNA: TGTGCCAGCCGCGGACAGGCCACTGAAGCTTTCTTT
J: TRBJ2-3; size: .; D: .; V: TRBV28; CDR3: CASSFLGALSLPGDTQYF; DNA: TGTGCCAGCAGTTTTCTCGGGGCCTTATCTCTTCCCGGAGATACGCAGTATTTT
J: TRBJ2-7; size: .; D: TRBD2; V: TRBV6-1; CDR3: CASSEGLAGSYEQYF; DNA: TGTGCCAGCAGTGAAGGACTAGCGGGTTCCTACGAGCAGTACTTC
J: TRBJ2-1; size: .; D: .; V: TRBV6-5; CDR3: CASNPGTYNEQFF; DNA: TGTGCCAGCAACCCGGGTACCTACAATGAGCAGTTCTTC
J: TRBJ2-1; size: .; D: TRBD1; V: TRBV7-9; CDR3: CASSPTGQAYNEQFF; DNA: TGTGCCAGCAGTCCGACGGGACAGGCGTACAATGAGCAGTTCTTC
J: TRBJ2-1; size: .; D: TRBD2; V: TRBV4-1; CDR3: CASSQERGLAGEDEQFF; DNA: TGCGCCAGCAGCCAAGAGAGAGGACTAGCGGGAGAGGATGAGCAGTTCTTC
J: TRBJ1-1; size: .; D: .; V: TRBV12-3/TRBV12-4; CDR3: CASRVSGNTEAFF; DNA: TGTGCCAGCAGGGTCAGCGGGAACACTGAAGCTTTCTTT
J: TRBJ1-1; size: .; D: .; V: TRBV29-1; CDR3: CSVEGRERGNTEAFF; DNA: TGCAGCGTTGAAGGCAGGGAGCGAGGAAACACTGAAGCTTTCTTT
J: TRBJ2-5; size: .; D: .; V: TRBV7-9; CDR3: CASRKQGTQETQYF; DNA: TGTGCCAGCAGGAAACAGGGTACCCAAGAGACCCAGTACTTC
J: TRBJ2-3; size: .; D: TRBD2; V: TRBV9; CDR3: CASSEIAGNTDTQYF; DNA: TGTGCCAGCAGCGAGATAGCGGGAAACACAGATACGCAGTATTTT
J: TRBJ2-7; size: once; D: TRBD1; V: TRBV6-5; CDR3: CASSFDRGYEQYF; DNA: TGTGCCAGCAGTTTTGACAGGGGTTACGAGCAGTACTTC
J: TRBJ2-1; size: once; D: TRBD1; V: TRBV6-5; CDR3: CASSLDRGHEQFF; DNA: TGTGCCAGCAGCCTCGACAGGGGGCATGAGCAGTTCTTC
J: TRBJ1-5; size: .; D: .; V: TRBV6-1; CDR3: CASSYQGFDQPQHF; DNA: TGTGCCAGCAGCTATCAGGGCTTCGATCAGCCCCAGCATTTT
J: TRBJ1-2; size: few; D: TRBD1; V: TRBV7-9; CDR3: CASRGELGGVSGYTF; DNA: TGTGCCAGCAGGGGTGAGCTAGGGGGCGTGAGTGGCTACACCTTC
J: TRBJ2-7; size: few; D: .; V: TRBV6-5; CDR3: CALRSAGINYEQYF; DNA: TGTGCCCTCAGATCGGCGGGTATAAACTACGAGCAGTACTTC
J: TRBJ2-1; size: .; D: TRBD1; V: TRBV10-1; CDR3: CASSYDRDRGLNEQFF; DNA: TGCGCCAGCAGTTACGACCGGGACAGGGGTCTCAATGAGCAGTTCTTC